The rows below give T cell receptor beta chains drawn from one sample of a study of blood T cells in healthy people across ages. A single record per CDR3 protein comes from TCRdb applying MiXCR to the 5' RACE reads. The data contain about 1 million distinct CDR3 sequences, less than 50% of them singletons. Material: blood. The source of these receptors is a woman aged 55-69 years in good health. The CDR3 runs from the conserved cysteine through the conserved F or W. The D gene is left open where the match is weak. For some rows the clone size is stated as once, few or many, or as a class when expanded; others skip it.

v_call	clone_size	d_call	j_call	cdr3_nt	cdr3_aa
TRBV15	few	-	TRBJ2-3	TGTGCCACCAGCAGAGAAGGCCCTAGGTCAGATACGCAGTATTTT	CATSREGPRSDTQYF
TRBV7-2	few	TRBD2	TRBJ2-4	TGTGCCAGCAGCCCTCACCGGAGGGCTAGCGGGAACCAAAACATTCAGTACTTC	CASSPHRRASGNQNIQYF
TRBV6-5	-	-	TRBJ1-2	TGTGCCAGCAGCAAAGCCCAGACCCGGAGTGGCTACACCTTC	CASSKAQTRSGYTF
TRBV4-2	few	-	TRBJ2-6	TGTGCCAGCAGCCATGGGCAGGGGCCGTCTGGGGCCAACGTCCTGACTTTC	CASSHGQGPSGANVLTF
TRBV5-1	-	TRBD1	TRBJ2-1	TGCGCCAGCGGACAGGGGAGGCTAGCGGCCTACAATGAGCAGTTCTTC	CASGQGRLAAYNEQFF
TRBV29-1	-	TRBD2	TRBJ2-7	TGCAGTGGAGGGACTAGCGGGATGTCCGAGCAGTACTTC	CSGGTSGMSEQYF
TRBV5-1	few	TRBD2	TRBJ2-7	TGCGCCAGCAGCTTGACTAGCGCGACCCGATACAATGAGCAGTACTTC	CASSLTSATRYNEQYF
TRBV7-8	few	-	TRBJ1-1	TGTGCCAGCAGCCCCCTGGGGGACACTGAAGCTTTCTTT	CASSPLGDTEAFF
TRBV10-3	-	-	TRBJ2-2	TGTGCCATCTCGGCGGGTTCGAACACCGGGGAGCTGTTTTTT	CAISAGSNTGELFF
TRBV20-1	-	-	TRBJ2-1	TGCAGTGCTAGAGCCCCCCTAGCGCCTCGCTCCTACAATGAGCAGTTCTTC	CSARAPLAPRSYNEQFF
TRBV30	-	TRBD1	TRBJ1-6	TGTGCCTGGAGGGACAGGGCAAATTCACCCCTCCACTTT	CAWRDRANSPLHF
TRBV20-1	-	-	TRBJ2-4	TGCAGTGCTAGCGTGGGACGGACCCCAAACATTCAGTACTTC	CSASVGRTPNIQYF
TRBV28	many	TRBD2	TRBJ2-7	TGTGCCAGCAGCCCTTTAGGACTAGCGAACTCCTACGAGCAGTACTTC	CASSPLGLANSYEQYF
TRBV6-2/TRBV6-3	few	-	TRBJ1-1	TGTGCCAGCAGACCACCAGGTCCAGCGAACACTGAAGCTTTCTTT	CASRPPGPANTEAFF
TRBV20-1	few	-	TRBJ2-1	TGCAGTGCTAGGGAGACGGGATGGGGCAATGAGCAGTTCTTC	CSARETGWGNEQFF
TRBV5-1	-	TRBD1	TRBJ2-1	TGCGCCAGCAGCGCTCAGGGGGCATCCTACAATGAGCAGTTCTTC	CASSAQGASYNEQFF
TRBV10-3	-	-	TRBJ2-2	TGTGCCATCAGTACACTCAACCAGAGGGGGGGCACCGGGGAGCTGTTTTTT	CAISTLNQRGGTGELFF
TRBV29-1	few	TRBD1	TRBJ1-5	TGCAGCGTTCTGGACAGGGGAATGGGTCAGCCCCAGCATTTT	CSVLDRGMGQPQHF
TRBV7-6	few	-	TRBJ2-3	TGTGCCAGCAGCCTCGCACCACTAGTGAGCACAGATACGCAGTATTTT	CASSLAPLVSTDTQYF
TRBV3-1	-	-	TRBJ2-7	TGTGCCAGCAGCCAATGGAGGGACCCATACGAGCAGTACTTC	CASSQWRDPYEQYF
TRBV3-1	-	-	TRBJ2-3	TGTGCCAGCAGCCACCATGGGGCGGACCCCGACAATACGCAGTATTTT	CASSHHGADPDNTQYF
TRBV7-2	-	-	TRBJ2-5	TGTGCCAGCAGCCCAACGACGGACGAGACCCAGTACTTC	CASSPTTDETQYF
TRBV11-1	few	TRBD1	TRBJ2-7	TGTGCCAGCAGCTTACTTACCGGGACAGGGGCCCAAGCCTACGAGCAGTACTTC	CASSLLTGTGAQAYEQYF
TRBV27	few	-	TRBJ2-1	TGTGCCAGCAGTTTACTACAGGGAAACAATGAGCAGTTCTTC	CASSLLQGNNEQFF
TRBV5-1	-	-	TRBJ2-3	TGCGCCAGCAGCTTGGCCCTCGGGGGTATCTCGGATATGCAGTATTTT	CASSLALGGISDMQYF
TRBV6-1	few	TRBD2	TRBJ2-1	TGTGCCAGCAGATTTGGACTAGCGGGAGAGGAGCAGTTCTTC	CASRFGLAGEEQFF
TRBV5-1	-	-	TRBJ2-7	TGCGCCAGCAAGGGGGGATACGGCGGAACCTACGAGCAGTACTTC	CASKGGYGGTYEQYF
TRBV6-1	few	-	TRBJ2-3	TGTGCCAGCAGTGAATTGCGGACCCCGGCCTCCACAGATACGCAGTATTTT	CASSELRTPASTDTQYF
TRBV7-2	-	-	TRBJ2-1	TGTGCCAGCAGGCCTCCCGGGCCCGAGCAGTTCTTC	CASRPPGPEQFF
TRBV20-1	few	TRBD2	TRBJ2-3	TGCAGTGCTAGGATAGCGGGACTCACAGATACGCAGTATTTT	CSARIAGLTDTQYF
TRBV6-1	few	TRBD2	TRBJ2-5	TGTGCCAGCAGTCCTCTGGCGGGAGCCCAAGAGACCCAGTACTTC	CASSPLAGAQETQYF
TRBV12-3/TRBV12-4	-	-	TRBJ2-6	TGTGCCAGCTCCCTGGAAGGACGGGTGCCCTCTGGGGCCAACGTCCTGACTTTC	CASSLEGRVPSGANVLTF
TRBV7-2	many	-	TRBJ2-5	TGTGCCAGCAGCTTAGCGTCTGGAGCGACCCGGACCGCGACCCAGTACTTC	CASSLASGATRTATQYF
TRBV7-2	-	-	TRBJ2-7	TGTGCCAGCAGCTTAGAGGACATAGCTTACGAGCAGTACTTC	CASSLEDIAYEQYF
TRBV5-1	-	-	TRBJ2-5	TGCGCCAGCAGCTTGGGAGCCCCGCGGGAGACCCAGTACTTC	CASSLGAPRETQYF
TRBV18	few	TRBD2	TRBJ2-7	TGTGCCAGCTCACCGAAAGCGGGAGTCGACTACGAGCAGTACTTC	CASSPKAGVDYEQYF
TRBV12-3/TRBV12-4	few	TRBD1	TRBJ2-1	TGTGCCAGCAGTAGGGACAGGGGGCGTGATGAGCAGTTCTTC	CASSRDRGRDEQFF
TRBV28	-	-	TRBJ2-7	TGTGCCAGCAGTTTATCTTCGGGGCTGGGGGCATTCTACGAGCAGTACTTC	CASSLSSGLGAFYEQYF
TRBV29-1	-	-	TRBJ2-1	TGCAGCGTTGGAGCGGCAACAAGGGGTGAGCAGTTCTTC	CSVGAATRGEQFF
TRBV6-5	-	-	TRBJ2-5	TGTGCCAGCAGTTACGAGTTCGCAGGGGCGGGTGAGCAGTACTTC	CASSYEFAGAGEQYF
TRBV7-9	-	-	TRBJ2-7	TGTGCCAGCAGCCCGTCCGAAGGCTCCTACGAGCAGTACTTC	CASSPSEGSYEQYF
TRBV7-2	-	TRBD1	TRBJ1-4	TGTGCCAGCAGCTTACAGGGGGGCAGCGGCGAAAAACTGTTTTTT	CASSLQGGSGEKLFF
TRBV7-2	once	-	TRBJ1-5	TGTGCCAGCAGCGCCCCAGGCCGTAATCAGCCCCAGCATTTT	CASSAPGRNQPQHF
TRBV4-2	many	TRBD1	TRBJ2-7	TGTGCCAGCAGCCAAGATGTGGGGACAGGGGCCTACGAGCAGTACTTC	CASSQDVGTGAYEQYF
TRBV15	few	TRBD2	TRBJ2-7	TGTGCCACCAGCAGAGGACTAGCCGCCTACGAGCAGTACTTC	CATSRGLAAYEQYF
TRBV6-1	few	-	TRBJ1-2	TGTGCCAGCAGTGACCTGCTGTCCCAAGCCGGCTACACCTTC	CASSDLLSQAGYTF
TRBV11-2	-	TRBD2	TRBJ2-1	TGTGCCAGCAGCTTAAAGCGGGAGGGCCCGGGTGAGCAGTTCTTC	CASSLKREGPGEQFF
TRBV28	few	-	TRBJ2-1	TGTGCCAGCAGTTTAGAGGGCCGGTACAATGAGCAGTTCTTC	CASSLEGRYNEQFF
TRBV20-1	few	-	TRBJ2-7	TGCAGTGCTAGTGACCCGGGACACAGCACCTCCTACGAGCAGTACTTC	CSASDPGHSTSYEQYF
TRBV20-1	few	-	TRBJ1-1	TGCAGTGCTAGATTAAGGGGCACTGAAGCTTTCTTT	CSARLRGTEAFF
TRBV20-1	-	-	TRBJ2-1	TGCAGTGCAAGGAGTGGTGTCTACAATGAGCAGTTCTTC	CSARSGVYNEQFF
TRBV12-3/TRBV12-4	-	-	TRBJ2-3	TGTGCCAGCAGTTTAGAAGCACCTAGCACAGATACGCAGTATTTT	CASSLEAPSTDTQYF
TRBV15	-	TRBD1	TRBJ2-7	TGTGCCACCAGTCCACTCTCAGGGACAGAGTCCTACGAGCAGTACTTC	CATSPLSGTESYEQYF
TRBV20-1	-	TRBD2	TRBJ2-5	TGCAGTGCTCAGAAAGCGGGAGCGGGGGAGACCCAGTACTTC	CSAQKAGAGETQYF